These 5 T cell receptor beta chains were sequenced from one sample in a study of shared clonotypes between healthy human individuals. Assay: immunoSEQ multiplex PCR; the TCRdb copy retains only in-frame clones and omits some. The table shows 2 million to 2.5 million clones, with just under 95% occurring only once. Sequenced input: naive CD4+ T cells from PBMCs. The subset denotes: CD45RA+ positively selected. The receptors originated from a man aged 18 to 30 in good health. Some clones in this sample may be carry-over from other donors' samples.

The chain couples TRBV20-1 to TRBJ1-2, with TRBD1 as a possible D gene (5 bases). Germline V lookup: CDR1 DFQATT, CDR2 SNEGSKA (reference sequence). This CDR3 contains 11 residues. The V gene lost 5 bases and the J gene lost 3 bases, with 7 bases spanning the gap. CDR3 protein: CSAETDYGYTF. CDR3 nucleotides: TGCAGTGCTGAGACAGACTATGGCTACACCTTC.

V is TRBV5-1 and J is TRBJ1-1; no definite D call. CDR1 is SGHRS, CDR2 YFSETQ, per germline. This CDR3 comprises 12 residues. V was trimmed by 0 bases and J by 11 bases, leaving 11 bases between them. The CDR3, as DNA: TGCGCCAGCAGCTTGGGGGTAAACCAGGCTTTCTTT. Protein sequence: CASSLGVNQAFF.

This rearrangement joins TRBV4-3 to TRBJ2-7; D perhaps matches TRBD1 (5 bases). The CDR3 contains 15 residues. Germline CDR1 LGHNA, CDR2 YSLEER. V was cut by 0 bases and J by 5 bases, with 14 bases left in between. In DNA form, the CDR3 reads TGCGCCAGCAGCCAAGATCTCCCAGGGTCCAACGAGCAGTACTTC. Translating gives CASSQDLPGSNEQYF.

The rearrangement joins TRBV5-6 to TRBJ1-2; 8 positions agree with TRBD1. V shed 4 bases and J 5 bases; nucleotides not matched to a gene: 4. This CDR3 spans 13 amino acids. Germline values: CDR1 SGHDT, CDR2 YYEEEE. This chain's CDR3 is CASSRGQGYGYTF. In DNA, the CDR3 is TGTGCCAGCAGCCGAGGACAGGGTTATGGCTACACCTTC.

A note on this clone: Other DNA sequences in this specimen translate into the identical CDR3. The J gene is TRBJ2-3, the V gene TRBV29-1, with 7 bases matching TRBD2. The germline CDR1 and CDR2 sequences are SQVTM and ANQGSEA. This CDR3 spans 15 amino acids. V shed 1 base and J 3 bases; nucleotides not matched to a gene: 7. In DNA form, the CDR3 reads TGCAGCGTTGAAGGGCTGGCGGGAGTAACAGATACGCAGTATTTT. This sequence encodes CSVEGLAGVTDTQYF.